This entry features one TCR beta chain sequence. Its antigen is undetermined. This was the immunoSEQ v4 assay. Sequencing used immunoSEQ multiplex PCR; TCRdb keeps in-frame clones, though not all of them. In the table there are about 750 clones, about four fifths of which are singletons. This sample was taken from a study of T cells in placental villitis. Study-level points and caveats: Median clonality was roughly 0.05 in villitis of unknown etiology placentae versus 0.0055 to 0.006 in controls. This bulk method cannot assign sequences to subsets or to mother or fetus. Villitis of unknown etiology showed control-like CMV-specific clone frequencies, about 0.00094 versus 0.012 in CMV.

Germline V gene lookup returns CDR1 MNHNY and CDR2 SVGAGI (reference sequence). CDR3 length equals 15 residues. V was cut by 1 base and J by 4 bases, with 13 bases left in between. Villitis of unknown etiology mothers had higher gravidity, parity and miscarriages. The chain employs TRBV6-6 and TRBJ1-2; weak D call: TRBD1 (5 bases). The TCR was taken from a human patient with villitis of unknown etiology; the placental T cells may come from both mother and fetus. Sequencing input: placental tissue containing maternal and fetal cells. CDR3 region: CASSYYTQESYGYTF. The CDR3 DNA reads TGTGCCAGCAGTTACTACACACAGGAGAGCTATGGCTACACCTTC.